This T cell receptor beta chain was documented in a study of human T cells and chemical hapten exposure. Time point given: patch test 1, 2 weeks after DPC sensitization. Regarding treatment: therapeutic diphenylcyclopropenone sensitization with weekly scalp DPC. TCRdb re-called the RACE reads with MiXCR, one entry per CDR3 protein. Of 150,000 to 200,000 distinct CDR3 sequences detected, 20% to 25% appear once; the ten largest clones hold approximately 6.7%. Many counts were recorded for this clonotype. The CDR3 has 11 amino acids. Germline V gives CDR1 DFQATT, CDR2 SNEGSKA (reference sequence). Trimming removed 5 bases from V and 3 bases from J, with 6 bases in between.

The chain is built from TRBV20-1 and TRBJ2-3; D remains ambiguous. This sequence was found in a woman aged 50 to 65 with alopecia areata. Some clones in this sample may be carry-over from other donors' samples. Sequencing was performed on whole blood, taken in connection with sensitization to the hapten diphenylcyclopropenone (DPC). CDR3 protein: CSAETTDTQYF. The CDR3 DNA follows: TGCAGTGCTGAGACTACAGATACGCAGTATTTT.